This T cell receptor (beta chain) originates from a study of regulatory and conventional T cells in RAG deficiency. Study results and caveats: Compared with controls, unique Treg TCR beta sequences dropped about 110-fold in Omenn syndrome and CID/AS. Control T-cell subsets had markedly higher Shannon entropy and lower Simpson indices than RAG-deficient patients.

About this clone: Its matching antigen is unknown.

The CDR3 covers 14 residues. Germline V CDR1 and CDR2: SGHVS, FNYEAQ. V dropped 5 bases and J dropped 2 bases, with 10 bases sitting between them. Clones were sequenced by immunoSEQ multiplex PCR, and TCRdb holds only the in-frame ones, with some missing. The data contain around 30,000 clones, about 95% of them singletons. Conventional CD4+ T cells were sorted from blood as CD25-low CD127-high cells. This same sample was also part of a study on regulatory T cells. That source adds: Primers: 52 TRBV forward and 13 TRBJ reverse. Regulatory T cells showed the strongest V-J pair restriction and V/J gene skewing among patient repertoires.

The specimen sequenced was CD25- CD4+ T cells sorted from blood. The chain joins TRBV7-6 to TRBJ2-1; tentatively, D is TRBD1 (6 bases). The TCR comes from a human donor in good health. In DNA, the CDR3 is TGTGCCAGCAGCCGGACAGAAGCCTACAATGAGCAGTTCTTC. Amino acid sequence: CASSRTEAYNEQFF.